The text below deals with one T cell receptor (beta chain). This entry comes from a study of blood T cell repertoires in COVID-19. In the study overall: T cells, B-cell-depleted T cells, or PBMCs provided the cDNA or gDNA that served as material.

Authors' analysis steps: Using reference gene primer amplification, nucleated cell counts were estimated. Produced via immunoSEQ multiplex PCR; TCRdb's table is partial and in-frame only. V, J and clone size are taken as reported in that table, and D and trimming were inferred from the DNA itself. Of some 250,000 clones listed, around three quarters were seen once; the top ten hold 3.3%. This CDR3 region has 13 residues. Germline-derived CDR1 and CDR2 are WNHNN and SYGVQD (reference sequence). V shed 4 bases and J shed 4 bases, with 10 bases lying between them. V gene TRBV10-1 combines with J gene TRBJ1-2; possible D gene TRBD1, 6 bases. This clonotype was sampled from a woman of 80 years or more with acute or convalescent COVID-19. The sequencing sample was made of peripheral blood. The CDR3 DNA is TGCGCCAGCAGTGGGCGAGGGGGCTATGGCTACACCTTC. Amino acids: CASSGRGGYGYTF.